Listed here are 21 T cell receptor beta chains from one sample, sequenced in a study of blood T cell repertoires in COVID-19. Profiling relied on immunoSEQ multiplex PCR, and the TCRdb table lists in-frame clones only, not all of them. Of more than 30,000 clones listed, about 80% were seen once; the top ten hold over 13%. The sample consisted of peripheral blood. The receptors here all came from a woman aged 70 to 79 with acute or convalescent COVID-19.

The rearrangement uses TRBV28 and TRBJ2-7; 15 bases match TRBD2. Germline loops: CDR1 MDHEN, CDR2 SYDVKM. Germline trimming cut 4 bases from V and 8 bases from J; bases unmatched to any gene: 12. The CDR3 extends over 17 amino acids. CDR3 sequence reads: CASSSAGLAGGPNKQYF. CDR3 DNA sequence: TGTGCCAGCAGTTCCGCGGGACTAGCGGGAGGCCCTAACAAGCAGTACTTC.

In its sample, this clone was seen once. The rearrangement links TRBV12-3 or TRBV12-4 to TRBJ1-3; TRBD1 might be the D (6 bases). This CDR3 spans 12 amino acids. Trimming shortened V by 6 bases and J by 8 bases, and 11 bases separated the two germline ends. CDR3 nucleotides: TGTGCCAGCAGCACAGGGACACACACCATATATTTT. This codes for CASSTGTHTIYF.

The rearrangement uses TRBV5-1 and TRBJ2-2, with D tentatively TRBD2 (5 bases). V shed 5 bases and J shed 1 base, with 9 bases lying between them. Germline CDR1 SGHRS, CDR2 YFSETQ. The CDR3 has 14 residues. CDR3 nucleotides: TGCGCCAGCAGTTCGGACTGGAACACCGGGGAGCTGTTTTTT. Its protein is CASSSDWNTGELFF.

The chain carries TRBV10-3 and TRBJ2-1; 16 bases match TRBD2. The germline gives CDR1 ENHRY, CDR2 SYGVKD. J lost 0 bases, V lost 5 bases, and 7 bases had no gene match. CDR3 length: 19 residues. As DNA, the CDR3 is TGTGCCATCAGTCCCACCGGGACTAGCGGGAGGGCCTCCTACAATGAGCAGTTCTTC. Its protein product is CAISPTGTSGRASYNEQFF.

The chain joins TRBV7-9 to TRBJ1-1; 7 bases agree with TRBD1. The J segment lost 0 bases and the V segment lost 1 base, leaving 8 bases of the junction unmatched. The CDR3 contains 17 residues. Germline V lookup: CDR1 SEHNR, CDR2 FQNEAQ (reference sequence). CDR3 in amino acids: CASSLGQGRTMNTEAFF. The CDR3 region has the DNA TGTGCCAGCAGCTTAGGACAGGGAAGGACCATGAACACTGAAGCTTTCTTT.

This chain joins TRBV7-2 and TRBJ2-7, with TRBD2 as a possible D gene (5 bases). Germline CDR1 SGHTA, CDR2 FQGNSA. V gave up 7 bases and J gave up 0 bases, with 10 bases separating them. The CDR3 contains 13 residues. The CDR3 loop reads CASNSGNSYEQYF. DNA for the CDR3: TGTGCCAGCAACTCGGGAAACTCCTACGAGCAGTACTTC.

This chain connects TRBV29-1 to TRBJ2-5, with 11 bases lining up with TRBD1. The trim removed 4 bases at V and 5 bases at J, leaving 9 bases unmatched. Germline V gives CDR1 SQVTM, CDR2 ANQGSEA. There are 15 residues in the CDR3. CDR3: CSVAGGQGGYETQYF. As DNA, the CDR3 is TGCAGCGTTGCGGGGGGACAGGGGGGTTATGAGACCCAGTACTTC.

V usage is TRBV27 and J usage is TRBJ1-3, with a possible D match to TRBD1 (6 bases). Looked up from germline, CDR1 is MNHEY and CDR2 is SMNVEV (reference sequence). V was trimmed by 4 bases and J by 0 bases, leaving 7 bases between them. This CDR3 is built from 14 residues. The CDR3 coding sequence is TGTGCCAGCAGTTCCAGGGGCTCTGGAAACACCATATATTTT. Protein: CASSSRGSGNTIYF.

The chain links TRBV29-1 to TRBJ2-3, with TRBD2 matching 10 bases. V gave up 3 bases and J gave up 2 bases; unmatched junction bases: 5. The CDR3 has 15 residues. The germline CDR1 and CDR2 sequences are SQVTM and ANQGSEA. In DNA form, the CDR3 reads TGCAGCGTTGATTTAGCGGGGGGAAACACAGATACGCAGTATTTT. It is translated as CSVDLAGGNTDTQYF.

The count of this clone is one. The chain recombines TRBV18 with TRBJ2-7; no clear D gene. Between the trimmed V and J ends, which lost 2 bases and 1 base, there was a span of 6 bases. Germline assignment: CDR1 KGHSH and CDR2 LQKENI. The CDR3 is 13 amino acids. The CDR3: CASSPSVSYEQYF. The CDR3 bases are TGTGCCAGCTCACCATCAGTATCCTACGAGCAGTACTTC.

This clone was recorded many times. The genes are TRBV6-8 and TRBJ2-1, with D unclear. This CDR3 has 15 amino acids. Germline V gene sequence: CDR1 MNHGY, CDR2 SAAAGT. V was shortened by 7 bases and J by 7 bases, with 20 bases between the two germline ends. The CDR3 bases are TGTGCCAGCAACGGGTCGCCCCCGGGTAGGAATGAGCAGTTCTTC. It encodes CASNGSPPGRNEQFF.

The chain employs TRBV3-1 (or the pseudogene TRBV3-2) and TRBJ1-1; D is uncertain. CDR1 is LGHDT, CDR2 YNNKEL, per germline (reference sequence). This CDR3 spans 15 amino acids. The V end was cut by 2 bases, the J end by 2 bases, with 12 bases between. CDR3 amino acids: CASSQHGAGNTEAFF. The CDR3 DNA is TGTGCCAGCAGCCAACACGGCGCAGGAAACACTGAAGCTTTCTTT.

CDR3 in DNA: TGTGCCAGCACTGTCGGGCCCTTGGAGGCCCAGTACTTC. It yields the protein CASTVGPLEAQYF. The rearrangement joins TRBV28 to TRBJ2-5, with D perhaps TRBD2 (5 bases). With 7 bases removed from V and 9 bases from J, the gap between germline ends came to 18 bases. The germline CDR1 and CDR2 sequences are MDHEN and SYDVKM. The CDR3 has 13 amino acids.

This sequence joins TRBV7-2 and TRBJ1-5; D is perhaps TRBD1 (6 bases). With 11 bases removed from V and 2 bases from J, the gap between germline ends came to 13 bases. This CDR3 comprises 13 residues. CDR1 is SGHTA and CDR2 is FQGNSA in the germline V gene. CDR3 protein: CASGGLGNQPQHF. The CDR3 DNA reads TGTGCCTCGGGGGGGCTTGGCAATCAGCCCCAGCATTTT. Filled out from reference TRBV7-2 and TRBJ1-5, the complete variable domain reads GAGVSQSPSNKVTEKGKDVELRCDPISGHTALYWYRQSLGQGLEFLIYFQGNSAPDKSGLPSDRFSAERTGGSVSTLTIQRTQQEDSAVYLCASGGLGNQPQHFGDGTRLSIL.

The V gene is TRBV9, the J gene TRBJ1-2, with 9 bases lining up with TRBD1. The CDR3 is made up of 17 amino acids. Trimming removed 4 bases from V and 4 bases from J; junction bases left unmatched: 14. CDR1 and CDR2 (germline): SGDLS, YYNGEE. CDR3 sequence: CASSSRNTGGGLYGYTF. In DNA, the CDR3 is TGTGCCAGCAGCTCCCGAAATACAGGGGGCGGTCTCTATGGCTACACCTTC.

The chain carries TRBV28 and TRBJ1-3; 9 bases match TRBD1. Germline loops: CDR1 MDHEN, CDR2 SYDVKM. CDR3 length: 15 residues. Trimming removed 5 bases from V and 4 bases from J; junction bases left unmatched: 6. DNA of the CDR3: TGTGCCAGCAGTCTACAGGGGGCGGGAGGAAACACCATATATTTT. It encodes CASSLQGAGGNTIYF.

This chain links TRBV5-1 with TRBJ2-2, with TRBD2 as a possible D gene (6 bases). V dropped 0 bases and J dropped 1 base, with 10 bases sitting between them. Germline CDR1 reads SGHRS; CDR2 reads YFSETQ. The CDR3 extends over 16 amino acids. DNA of the CDR3: TGCGCCAGCAGCTTGGCCGGGACTCAGAACACCGGGGAGCTGTTTTTT. Translation: CASSLAGTQNTGELFF. The full variable domain, completed using reference TRBV5-1 and TRBJ2-2, is KAGVTQTPRYLIKTRGQQVTLSCSPISGHRSVSWYQQTPGQGLQFLFEYFSETQRNKGNFPGRFSGRQFSNSRSEMNVSTLELGDSALYLCASSLAGTQNTGELFFGEGSRLTVL.

The rearrangement joins TRBV7-9 to TRBJ2-1; possible D gene TRBD1, 5 bases. Germline V gene sequence: CDR1 SEHNR, CDR2 FQNEAQ (reference sequence). This CDR3 is built from 13 residues. Between the trimmed V and J ends, which lost 7 bases and 7 bases, there was a span of 14 bases. CDR3 DNA: TGTGCCAGCACCGGAGCAAAGGGGAATGAGCAGTTCTTC. This encodes CASTGAKGNEQFF.

V is TRBV6-2 or TRBV6-3 and J is TRBJ2-3, with unresolved D. Trimming left V 6 bases short and J 1 base short, with 20 bases between. The CDR3 is made up of 17 amino acids. Germline CDR1 reads MNHEY; CDR2 reads SVGEGT. This CDR3 reads CASSPTPGRLGTDTQYF. CDR3 in DNA: TGTGCCAGCAGCCCTACCCCGGGTCGCCTGGGCACAGATACGCAGTATTTT.

The DNA of the CDR3 is TGCGCCAGCAGCCCCGGGGTAGCGGGAGAGGGTGAGACCCAGTACTTC. This codes for CASSPGVAGEGETQYF. This chain uses TRBV5-1 with TRBJ2-5, with TRBD2 matching over 9 bases. This CDR3 region has 16 residues. J was trimmed by 5 bases and V by 4 bases; bases with no gene match: 12. Germline V lookup: CDR1 SGHRS, CDR2 YFSETQ. Full variable domain (outside the CDR3, taken from reference TRBV5-1 and TRBJ2-5): KAGVTQTPRYLIKTRGQQVTLSCSPISGHRSVSWYQQTPGQGLQFLFEYFSETQRNKGNFPGRFSGRQFSNSRSEMNVSTLELGDSALYLCASSPGVAGEGETQYFGPGTRLLVL.

Turning to this clone: Other DNA sequences in the sample encode the same CDR3. The genes are TRBV12-3 or TRBV12-4 and TRBJ1-5, with 7 bases identical to TRBD1. The CDR3 has 13 residues. J lost 3 bases, V lost 6 bases, and 2 bases had no gene match. CDR3 nucleotide sequence: TGTGCCAGCAGAGGACAGGTCAATCAGCCCCAGCATTTT. This gives the protein CASRGQVNQPQHF.